Presented here are 26 T cell receptor beta chains from one specimen sequenced in a study of blood T cell repertoires in COVID-19. Some clones are missing from TCRdb's copy, which holds only in-frame ones; the method was immunoSEQ multiplex PCR. Here the sample spans approximately 170,000 clones, roughly 81% being singletons. What was sequenced was peripheral blood. The receptor set was obtained from a woman of 80 years or more with COVID-19, enrolled during active disease.

The chain has TRBV7-6 and TRBJ1-6, with 10 bases identical to TRBD1. CDR3 size: 15 residues. V trimming: 4 bases; J trimming: 10 bases; junction bases outside the gene matches: 7. In germline, CDR1 is SGHVS, CDR2 FNYEAQ. The CDR3 is CASSSRDRGGSPLHF. CDR3 DNA sequence: TGTGCCAGCAGCTCCCGGGACAGGGGCGGATCACCCCTCCACTTT.

The chain employs TRBV9 and TRBJ2-7; TRBD1 aligns across 7 bases. The length of the CDR3 is 15 residues. From germline, CDR1 is SGDLS and CDR2 YYNGEE. The trim removed 1 base at V and 2 bases at J, leaving 6 bases unmatched. This chain's CDR3 is CASSVSGTGAYEQYF. The CDR3 DNA reads TGTGCCAGCAGCGTATCGGGAACAGGGGCCTACGAGCAGTACTTC.

The rearrangement uses TRBV7-2 and TRBJ1-1; D is unresolved. The CDR3 has 14 residues. Germline loops: CDR1 SGHTA, CDR2 FQGNSA. Trimming cost V 3 bases and J 0 bases, with 8 bases left between them. Here the CDR3 reads CASSFRLLNTEAFF. The CDR3 nucleotides read TGTGCCAGCAGCTTCCGACTCCTGAACACTGAAGCTTTCTTT.

This chain uses TRBV9 with TRBJ2-7, with 9 bases fitting TRBD2. CDR1 is SGDLS, CDR2 YYNGEE, per germline. This CDR3 comprises 14 residues. The V segment lost 4 bases and the J segment 3 bases; nucleotides outside the gene matches: 5. In DNA, the CDR3 is TGTGCCAGCAGCCGTAGCGGGAGTAACTACGAGCAGTACTTC. Translated: CASSRSGSNYEQYF. Filled out from reference TRBV9 and TRBJ2-7, the complete variable domain reads DSGVTQTPKHLITATGQRVTLRCSPRSGDLSVYWYQQSLDQGLQFLIQYYNGEERAKGNILERFSAQQFPDLHSELNLSSLELGDSALYFCASSRSGSNYEQYFGPGTRLTVT.

V gene TRBV9 combines with J gene TRBJ2-3; 7 positions match TRBD1. Germline CDR1 SGDLS, CDR2 YYNGEE. This CDR3 contains 17 residues. V trimming: 4 bases; J trimming: 0 bases; junction bases outside the gene matches: 11. The CDR3 sequence: CASSPRTGKTSTDTQYF. CDR3 sequence (DNA): TGTGCCAGCAGCCCACGGACAGGCAAAACCAGCACAGATACGCAGTATTTT.

The chain recombines TRBV5-1 with TRBJ2-7, with D tentatively TRBD2 (6 bases). The CDR3 contains 14 residues. With 2 bases removed from V and 3 bases from J, the gap between germline ends came to 12 bases. Looked up from germline, CDR1 is SGHRS and CDR2 is YFSETQ. CDR3 DNA sequence: TGCGCCAGCAGCTTCGGCGGAGGGGACTACGAGCAGTACTTC. It translates to CASSFGGGDYEQYF.

V usage is TRBV10-1 and J usage is TRBJ1-2, with TRBD1 as a possible D gene (5 bases). V dropped 2 bases and J dropped 4 bases, with 17 bases sitting between them. The CDR3 is 16 amino acids. Germline assignment: CDR1 WNHNN and CDR2 SYGVQD (reference sequence). CDR3 residues: CASSEVGVAGLYGYTF. CDR3 bases: TGCGCCAGCAGTGAGGTTGGAGTCGCAGGGCTCTATGGCTACACCTTC.

To note about this clone: The same CDR3 also results from other DNA sequences found in this sample. The chain uses TRBV29-1 and TRBJ2-2; possible D gene TRBD2, 6 bases. The CDR3 length is 14 residues. Per germline, CDR1 SQVTM and CDR2 ANQGSEA. V lost 7 bases to trimming and J lost 0 bases, with 12 bases between them. The CDR3 DNA follows: TGCAGCGCGCGGAGGGGCACGAACACCGGGGAGCTGTTTTTT. Translation gives CSARRGTNTGELFF.

The chain uses TRBV5-4 and TRBJ1-2, with 12 nucleotides matching TRBD1. The CDR3 covers 15 residues. The trim removed 3 bases at V and 7 bases at J, leaving 7 bases unmatched. Germline-derived CDR1 and CDR2 are SGHNT and YYREEE (reference sequence). For the CDR3, the DNA is TGTGCCAGCAGCTCAAGGGACAGGGGGCGGAGTGGCTACACCTTC. This translates into CASSSRDRGRSGYTF.

J is TRBJ2-1 and V is TRBV10-3; 11 nucleotides align to TRBD2. V shed 6 bases and J 9 bases; nucleotides not matched to a gene: 10. Germline CDR1 reads ENHRY; CDR2 reads SYGVKD. This CDR3 is built from 15 residues. The DNA for the CDR3 is TGTGCCATCAGGCCTATAGCGGGGGGGCCCAGTGAGCAGTTCTTC. Its protein is CAIRPIAGGPSEQFF.

This rearrangement joins TRBV5-1 to TRBJ2-5, with D possibly being TRBD1 (7 bases). The CDR3 is made up of 15 amino acids. Germline V gives CDR1 SGHRS, CDR2 YFSETQ. Deletions cut 0 bases from V and 3 bases from J, with 12 bases between. DNA of the CDR3: TGCGCCAGCAGCTTGGCGGAGGGGGCAAAAGAGACCCAGTACTTC. It translates to CASSLAEGAKETQYF.

This chain joins TRBV30 and TRBJ2-1; 14 positions agree with TRBD2. V lost 1 base, J lost 8 bases, and 4 bases stayed unmatched. Germline CDR1 reads GTSNPN; CDR2 reads SVGIG (reference sequence). The CDR3 runs to 15 residues. CDR3 region: CAWSAGLAGVDEQFF. In DNA form, the CDR3 reads TGTGCCTGGAGTGCGGGACTAGCGGGAGTAGATGAGCAGTTCTTC.

The chain links TRBV28 to TRBJ2-1; 12 bases fit TRBD2. CDR1 is MDHEN, CDR2 SYDVKM, per germline. The ends lost 8 bases at V and 6 bases at J; junction bases unmatched: 11. There are 16 residues in the CDR3. The CDR3, as DNA: TGTGCCAGCTGGAAGACGTCTAGCGGGAGGGGCAATGAGCAGTTCTTC. It translates to CASWKTSSGRGNEQFF.

This clone has only one observation. The rearrangement joins TRBV11-2 to TRBJ1-1; D gene uncertain. There are 16 residues in the CDR3. The germline V gene encodes CDR1 SGHAT and CDR2 FQNNGV. Trimming removed 1 base at V and 0 bases at J, with 12 bases between. Here the CDR3 reads CASSLGSAYMNTEAFF. The CDR3 region has the DNA TGTGCCAGCAGCTTAGGATCTGCTTACATGAACACTGAAGCTTTCTTT.

The V call is TRBV5-5, the J call TRBJ1-2; D unresolved. The CDR3 length is 13 residues. Germline V gene sequence: CDR1 SGHKS, CDR2 YYEKEE (reference sequence). Trimming took 0 bases from V and 2 from J, leaving 5 bases between them. The CDR3 loop reads CASSLDRNYGYTF. Written as DNA, the CDR3 is TGTGCCAGCAGCTTGGACCGGAACTATGGCTACACCTTC.

In this sample, this clone turned up once. The rearrangement joins TRBV5-4 to TRBJ2-3; the D is unclear. Germline V gene lookup returns CDR1 SGHNT and CDR2 YYREEE (reference sequence). The CDR3 runs 14 residues. V shed 4 bases and J shed 2 bases, with 11 bases lying between them. The DNA of the CDR3 is TGTGCCAGCAGCCCAAGCGCGGACACAGATACGCAGTATTTT. It yields the protein CASSPSADTDTQYF. Combining the CDR3 with reference TRBV5-4 and TRBJ2-3 gives the whole variable domain ETGVTQSPTHLIKTRGQQVTLRCSSQSGHNTVSWYQQALGQGPQFIFQYYREEENGRGNFPPRFSGLQFPNYSSELNVNALELDDSALYLCASSPSADTDTQYFGPGTRLTVL.

V and J are TRBV28 and TRBJ1-2; no firm D call. The germline V gene has CDR1 MDHEN and CDR2 SYDVKM. The CDR3 consists of 13 residues. The V and J ends lost 4 bases and 4 bases respectively, with 10 bases between them. This CDR3 is CASSWAVSYGYTF. The CDR3 DNA sequence: TGTGCCAGCAGTTGGGCAGTAAGCTATGGCTACACCTTC.

The V gene is TRBV3-1 (or the pseudogene TRBV3-2), the J gene TRBJ1-6; tentative D call: TRBD1 (6 bases). This CDR3 is 15 amino acids long. Germline V gene lookup returns CDR1 LGHDT and CDR2 YNNKEL (reference sequence). Trimming stripped 6 bases from V and 7 bases from J, with 16 bases between. The CDR3 here is CASSVSDRANSPLHF. CDR3 bases: TGTGCCAGCAGTGTATCGGACAGAGCCAATTCACCCCTCCACTTT.

This rearrangement joins TRBV27 to TRBJ2-5; 12 bases agree with TRBD1. V was pared by 8 bases and J by 5 bases, with 9 bases of the junction left unmatched. Germline CDR1 and CDR2: MNHEY and SMNVEV (reference sequence). This CDR3 has 15 amino acids. The CDR3 DNA sequence: TGTGCCAGCGCCTTCGGGACAGGGGGCGTGGAGACCCAGTACTTC. As protein: CASAFGTGGVETQYF.

The chain links TRBV7-9 to TRBJ2-7; 9 positions match TRBD1. Germline values: CDR1 SEHNR, CDR2 FQNEAQ (reference sequence). This CDR3 region has 15 residues. With 5 bases clipped from V and 4 bases from J, the junction kept 9 bases outside the gene matches. This chain's CDR3 is CASSPRDRGSYEQYF. CDR3 nucleotide sequence: TGTGCCAGCAGCCCCCGTGACAGGGGGTCTTACGAGCAGTACTTC.

The chain joins TRBV27 to TRBJ1-1; perhaps TRBD1 as D (5 bases). This CDR3 has 17 residues. Germline values: CDR1 MNHEY, CDR2 SMNVEV (reference sequence). V was cut by 2 bases and J by 0 bases, with 16 bases left in between. This CDR3 reads CASSLAGDARMNTEAFF. CDR3 nucleotides: TGTGCCAGCAGTTTAGCGGGGGATGCCAGGATGAACACTGAAGCTTTCTTT.

This chain joins TRBV3-1 (or the pseudogene TRBV3-2) and TRBJ1-6, with D perhaps TRBD1 (6 bases). The CDR3 is made up of 16 amino acids. V was trimmed by 4 bases and J by 5 bases, leaving 15 bases between them. CDR1 and CDR2 from the germline V gene are LGHDT and YNNKEL (reference sequence). CDR3 sequence reads: CASSRAEGQHNSPLHF. The CDR3 nucleotides are TGTGCCAGCAGCCGAGCTGAGGGACAACATAATTCACCCCTCCACTTT.

The gene calls are TRBV7-6 and TRBJ2-7, with D perhaps TRBD1 (5 bases). Germline V gene sequence: CDR1 SGHVS, CDR2 FNYEAQ. The ends were cut back, 0 bases at V and 2 bases at J, with 17 bases in the middle. The CDR3 runs 17 residues. CDR3 region: CASSLATGGREPYEQYF. CDR3 DNA: TGTGCCAGCAGCTTAGCCACGGGTGGCAGGGAACCCTACGAGCAGTACTTC.

The CDR3 loop reads CSVDGVPGRNYGYTF. DNA of the CDR3: TGCAGCGTTGACGGGGTGCCCGGGCGGAACTATGGCTACACCTTC. The V gene is TRBV29-1, the J gene TRBJ1-2, with D uncertain. In germline, CDR1 is SQVTM, CDR2 ANQGSEA. Trimming removed 3 bases from V and 2 bases from J, with 16 bases in between. There are 15 residues in the CDR3.

The chain employs TRBV4-1 and TRBJ1-2, with D maybe TRBD1 (5 bases). The ends were cut back, 3 bases at V and 3 bases at J, with 17 bases in the middle. Per germline, CDR1 MGHRA and CDR2 YSYEKL. The CDR3 is 16 residues long. The CDR3 loop reads CASSQTLGGLDYGYTF. The CDR3 DNA follows: TGCGCCAGCAGCCAGACGTTGGGGGGGTTAGACTATGGCTACACCTTC.

CDR3 nucleotide sequence: TGTGCCAGCAGCATTGGGGACAGGGGGCTTTCGGATGAGCAGTTCTTC. It is translated as CASSIGDRGLSDEQFF. This chain connects TRBV5-4 to TRBJ2-1; 12 nucleotides agree with TRBD1. The CDR3 length is 16 residues. J was trimmed by 8 bases and V by 4 bases; bases with no gene match: 10. Germline CDR1 SGHNT, CDR2 YYREEE (reference sequence).